This record concerns one TCR beta chain sequence. This sample was included in a study of blood T cell repertoires in COVID-19. Looking at the study overall: The United States, Italy and Spain provided the acute and convalescent COVID-19 samples. PBMCs, B-cell-depleted T cells, or T cells were the source of the cDNA or gDNA that made up the material.

Per the original methods: Reference gene primer amplification gave estimated nucleated cell counts. Repertoires were generated with immunoSEQ multiplex PCR, while TCRdb's copy carries only in-frame clones and drops some. The DNA was the basis for D and trimming; V, J and clone size are from that table. This sample carries around 97,000 clones, roughly 90% of them seen once, and the ten largest clones take under 20%. This CDR3 region has 14 residues. Germline CDR1 SNHLY, CDR2 FYNNEI. Trimming cost V 6 bases and J 6 bases; bases outside gene matches: 7. This clonotype was obtained from an elderly woman in a cohort sampled during active COVID-19. The rearrangement uses TRBV2 and TRBJ2-7; 11 positions match TRBD2. The sample consisted of peripheral blood. CDR3 in amino acids: CASRLAGGISEQYF. In nucleotides, the CDR3 is TGTGCCAGCAGGCTAGCGGGGGGTATAAGCGAGCAGTACTTC.